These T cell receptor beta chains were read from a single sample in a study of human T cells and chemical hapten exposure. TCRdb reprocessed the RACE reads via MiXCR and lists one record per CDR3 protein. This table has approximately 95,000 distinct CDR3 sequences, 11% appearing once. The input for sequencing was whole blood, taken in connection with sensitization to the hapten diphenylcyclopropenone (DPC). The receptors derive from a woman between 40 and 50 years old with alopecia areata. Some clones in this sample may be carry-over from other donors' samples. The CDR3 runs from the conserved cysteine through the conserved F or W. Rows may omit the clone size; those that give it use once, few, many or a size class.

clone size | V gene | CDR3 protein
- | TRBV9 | CASSVGASEYTDTQYF
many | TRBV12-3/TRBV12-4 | CASMGGAVYNEQFF
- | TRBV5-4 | CASRVRGGLSTDTQYF
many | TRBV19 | CASSPTGEDTQYF
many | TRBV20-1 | CSARVPGGVSNEQFF
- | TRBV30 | CAWGDPGLGRAGANVLTF
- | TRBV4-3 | CASSQAGAGSHNEQFF
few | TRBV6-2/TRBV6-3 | CASIDRITNTGELFF
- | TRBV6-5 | CASRTRSRALNTEAFF
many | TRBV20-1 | CSARWAARPYGYTF
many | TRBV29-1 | CSAASSTANEQFF
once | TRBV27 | CASSFLTSGRSDTQYF
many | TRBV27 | CASRYRVNGYSPLHF
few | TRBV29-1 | CSVEVSSYEQYF
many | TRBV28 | CASPQGSLNQPQHF
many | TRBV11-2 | CASSLGLANTGELFF
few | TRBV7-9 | CASSPAAGGNSPLHF
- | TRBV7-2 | CASSFLSTGPNNYGYTF
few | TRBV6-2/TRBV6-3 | CASSYSGLGTEAFF
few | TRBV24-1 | CATSSGAGQPQHF
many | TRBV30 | CAWSDERGSYNEQFF
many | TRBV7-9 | CASSFLRDEQFF
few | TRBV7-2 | CASSLNLLLPGTSFRFEQFF
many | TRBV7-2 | CASSRISGGRPTDTQYF
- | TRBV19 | CASRLAGETQCF
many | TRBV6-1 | CASSELAGGPDTQYF
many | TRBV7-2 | CASSLGVQTYEQYF
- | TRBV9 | CASVLLQGDTEAFF
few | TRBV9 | CASSVADSGGLSEQFF
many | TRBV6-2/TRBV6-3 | CASSYGRVFTEAFF
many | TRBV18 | CASSPPRQGSYGYTF
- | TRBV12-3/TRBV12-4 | CASSPGGGKAFF
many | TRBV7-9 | CASSLTGAEGQYF
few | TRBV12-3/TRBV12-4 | CASSLSWDNQPQHF
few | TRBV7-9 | CASSLGTGAGKLFF
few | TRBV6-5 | CASLRSGKRQETQYF
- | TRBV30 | CAWSHGSYEQYF
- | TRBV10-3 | CAIRPGLAGGPDTQYF
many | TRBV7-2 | CASSSRLDQTQYF
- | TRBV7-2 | CASSPGPLYEQYF
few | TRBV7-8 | CASSLSGSNNEQFF
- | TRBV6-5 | CASSNLTRQGAGEQYF
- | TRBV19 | CASSLGPPGELFF
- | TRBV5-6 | CASSTRDYEQYF
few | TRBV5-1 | CASRGHGGEREQYF